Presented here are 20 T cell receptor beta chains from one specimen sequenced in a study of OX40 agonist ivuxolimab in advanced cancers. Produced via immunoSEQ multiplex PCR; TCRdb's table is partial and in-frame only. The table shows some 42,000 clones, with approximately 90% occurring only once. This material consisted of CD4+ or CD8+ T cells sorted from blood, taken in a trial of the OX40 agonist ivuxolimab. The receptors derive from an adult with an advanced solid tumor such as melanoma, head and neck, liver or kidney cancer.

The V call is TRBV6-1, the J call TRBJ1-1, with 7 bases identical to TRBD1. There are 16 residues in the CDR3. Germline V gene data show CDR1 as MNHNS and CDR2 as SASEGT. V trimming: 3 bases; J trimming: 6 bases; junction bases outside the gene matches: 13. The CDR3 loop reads CASSERGRQGTPEAFF. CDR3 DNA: TGTGCCAGCAGTGAGAGGGGGCGGCAGGGGACGCCTGAAGCTTTCTTT.

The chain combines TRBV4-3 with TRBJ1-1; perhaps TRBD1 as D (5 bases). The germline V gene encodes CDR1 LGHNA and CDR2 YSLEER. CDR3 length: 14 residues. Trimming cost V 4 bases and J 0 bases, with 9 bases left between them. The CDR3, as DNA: TGCGCCAGCAGCCGTGGGGGGGTGAACACTGAAGCTTTCTTT. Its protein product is CASSRGGVNTEAFF.

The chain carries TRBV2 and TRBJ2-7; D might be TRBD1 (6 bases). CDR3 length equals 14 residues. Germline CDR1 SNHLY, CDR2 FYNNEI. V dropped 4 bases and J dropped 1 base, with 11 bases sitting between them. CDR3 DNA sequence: TGTGCCAGCAGTGGGACAGTAAATTCCTACGAGCAGTACTTC. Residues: CASSGTVNSYEQYF.

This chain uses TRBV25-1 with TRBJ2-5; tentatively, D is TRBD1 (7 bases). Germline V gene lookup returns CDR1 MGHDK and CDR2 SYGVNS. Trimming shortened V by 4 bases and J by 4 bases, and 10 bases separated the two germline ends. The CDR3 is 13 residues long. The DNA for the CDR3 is TGTGCCAGCAGTGCAGGGGGAGGAGAGACCCAGTACTTC. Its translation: CASSAGGGETQYF.

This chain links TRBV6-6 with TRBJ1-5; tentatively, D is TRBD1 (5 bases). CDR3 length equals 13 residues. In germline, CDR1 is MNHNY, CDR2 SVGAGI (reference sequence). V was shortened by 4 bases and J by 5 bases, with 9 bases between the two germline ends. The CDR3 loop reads CASSWGGDQPQHF. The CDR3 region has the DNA TGTGCCAGCAGTTGGGGGGGGGATCAGCCCCAGCATTTT.

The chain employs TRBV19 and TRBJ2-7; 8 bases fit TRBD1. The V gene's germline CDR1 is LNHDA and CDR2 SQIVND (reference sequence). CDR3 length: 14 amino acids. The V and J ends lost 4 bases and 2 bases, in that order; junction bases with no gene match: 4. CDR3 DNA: TGTGCCAGTAGTAGGAACAGGGGGGCCTACGAGCAGTACTTC. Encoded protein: CASSRNRGAYEQYF. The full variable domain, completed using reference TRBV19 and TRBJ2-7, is DGGITQSPKYLFRKEGQNVTLSCEQNLNHDAMYWYRQDPGQGLRLIYYSQIVNDFQKGDIAEGYSVSREKKESFPLTVTSAQKNPTAFYLCASSRNRGAYEQYFGPGTRLTVT.

In nucleotides, the CDR3 is TGTGCCAGCAGCTCCCGGGACAGCTCCTACGAGCAGTACTTC. It codes for CASSSRDSSYEQYF. The chain couples TRBV5-6 to TRBJ2-7; TRBD1 matches 7 bases. The CDR3 loop spans 14 amino acids. CDR1 SGHDT and CDR2 YYEEEE come from the germline V gene. The junction had 3 bases not matched to a gene; V was cut back by 3 bases and J by 0 bases. Supplemented by reference TRBV5-6 and TRBJ2-7, the full variable domain reads DAGVTQSPTHLIKTRGQQVTLRCSPKSGHDTVSWYQQALGQGPQFIFQYYEEEERQRGNFPDRFSGHQFPNYSSELNVNALLLGDSALYLCASSSRDSSYEQYFGPGTRLTVT.

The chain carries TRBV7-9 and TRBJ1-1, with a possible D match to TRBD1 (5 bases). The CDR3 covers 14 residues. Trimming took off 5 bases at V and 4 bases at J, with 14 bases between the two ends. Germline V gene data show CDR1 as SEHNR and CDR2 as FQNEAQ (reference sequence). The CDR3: CASSAGPLSTEAFF. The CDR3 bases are TGTGCCAGCAGCGCGGGACCGCTGTCCACTGAAGCTTTCTTT.

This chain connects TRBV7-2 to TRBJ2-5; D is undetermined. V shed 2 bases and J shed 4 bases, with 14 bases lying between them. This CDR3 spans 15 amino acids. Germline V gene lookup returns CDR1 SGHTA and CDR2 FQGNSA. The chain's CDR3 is CASSLYLLPRETQYF. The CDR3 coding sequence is TGTGCCAGCAGCTTATATCTCCTCCCACGAGAGACCCAGTACTTC. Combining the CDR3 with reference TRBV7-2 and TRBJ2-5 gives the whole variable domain GAGVSQSPSNKVTEKGKDVELRCDPISGHTALYWYRQSLGQGLEFLIYFQGNSAPDKSGLPSDRFSAERTGGSVSTLTIQRTQQEDSAVYLCASSLYLLPRETQYFGPGTRLLVL.

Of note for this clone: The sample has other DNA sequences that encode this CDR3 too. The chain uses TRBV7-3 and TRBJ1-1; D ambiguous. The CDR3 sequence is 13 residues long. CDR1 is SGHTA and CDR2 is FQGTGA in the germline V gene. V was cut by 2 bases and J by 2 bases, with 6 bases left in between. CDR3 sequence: CASSLERNTEAFF. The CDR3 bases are TGTGCCAGCAGCTTAGAGAGAAACACTGAAGCTTTCTTT.

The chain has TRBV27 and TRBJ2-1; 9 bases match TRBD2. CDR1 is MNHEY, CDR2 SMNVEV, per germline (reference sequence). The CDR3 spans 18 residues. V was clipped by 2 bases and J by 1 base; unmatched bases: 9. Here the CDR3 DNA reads TGTGCCAGCAGTTTAGCTAGCGGGGATCCACGTTCCTACAATGAGCAGTTCTTC. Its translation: CASSLASGDPRSYNEQFF.

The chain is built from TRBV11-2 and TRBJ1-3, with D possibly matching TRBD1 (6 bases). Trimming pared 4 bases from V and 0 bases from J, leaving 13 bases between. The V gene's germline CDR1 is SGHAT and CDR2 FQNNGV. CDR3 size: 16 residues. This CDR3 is CASSSLRGSSGNTIYF. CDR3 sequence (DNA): TGTGCCAGCAGCTCCCTCAGGGGCAGCTCTGGAAACACCATATATTTT.

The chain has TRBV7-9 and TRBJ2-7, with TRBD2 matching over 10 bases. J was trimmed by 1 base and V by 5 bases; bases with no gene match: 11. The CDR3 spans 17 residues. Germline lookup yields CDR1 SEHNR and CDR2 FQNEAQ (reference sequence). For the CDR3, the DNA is TGTGCCAGCAGCCCCGTCCCACTAGCGGGACTTTCCTACGAGCAGTACTTC. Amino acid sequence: CASSPVPLAGLSYEQYF. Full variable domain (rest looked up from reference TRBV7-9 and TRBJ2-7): DTGVSQNPRHKITKRGQNVTFRCDPISEHNRLYWYRQTLGQGPEFLTYFQNEAQLEKSRLLSDRFSAERPKGSFSTLEIQRTEQGDSAMYLCASSPVPLAGLSYEQYFGPGTRLTVT.

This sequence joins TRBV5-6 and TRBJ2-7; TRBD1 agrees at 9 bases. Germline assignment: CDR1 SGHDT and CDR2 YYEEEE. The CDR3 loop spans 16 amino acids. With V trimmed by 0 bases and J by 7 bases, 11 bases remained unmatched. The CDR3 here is CASSLAPGQGSLEQYF. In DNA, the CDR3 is TGTGCCAGCAGCTTGGCTCCGGGACAGGGTTCCTTGGAGCAGTACTTC.

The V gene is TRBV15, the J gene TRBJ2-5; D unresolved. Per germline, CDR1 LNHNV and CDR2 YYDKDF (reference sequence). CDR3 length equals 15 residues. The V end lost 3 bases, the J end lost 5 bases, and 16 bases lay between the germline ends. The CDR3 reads CATSSRPDPRETQYF. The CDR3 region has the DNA TGTGCCACCAGCAGCCGGCCCGACCCCCGGGAGACCCAGTACTTC.

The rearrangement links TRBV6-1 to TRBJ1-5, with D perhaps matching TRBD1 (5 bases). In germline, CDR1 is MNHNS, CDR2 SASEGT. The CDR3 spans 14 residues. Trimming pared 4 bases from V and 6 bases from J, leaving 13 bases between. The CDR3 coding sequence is TGTGCCAGCAGTGGGGACGGCCGAAGTCAGCCCCAGCATTTT. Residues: CASSGDGRSQPQHF.

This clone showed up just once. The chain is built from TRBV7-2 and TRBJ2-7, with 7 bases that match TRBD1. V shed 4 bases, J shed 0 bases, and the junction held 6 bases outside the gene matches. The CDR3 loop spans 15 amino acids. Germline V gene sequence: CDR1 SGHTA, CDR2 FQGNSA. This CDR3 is CASSWTGTASYEQYF. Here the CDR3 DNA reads TGTGCCAGCAGCTGGACTGGGACAGCCTCCTACGAGCAGTACTTC. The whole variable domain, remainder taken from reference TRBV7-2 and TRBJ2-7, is GAGVSQSPSNKVTEKGKDVELRCDPISGHTALYWYRQSLGQGLEFLIYFQGNSAPDKSGLPSDRFSAERTGGSVSTLTIQRTQQEDSAVYLCASSWTGTASYEQYFGPGTRLTVT.

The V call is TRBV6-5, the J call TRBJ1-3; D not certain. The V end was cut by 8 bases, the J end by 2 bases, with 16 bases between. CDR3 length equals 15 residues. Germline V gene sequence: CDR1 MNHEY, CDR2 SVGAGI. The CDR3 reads CASHLLPGTGNTIYF. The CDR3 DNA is TGTGCCAGCCATCTCTTGCCGGGGACTGGAAACACCATATATTTT.

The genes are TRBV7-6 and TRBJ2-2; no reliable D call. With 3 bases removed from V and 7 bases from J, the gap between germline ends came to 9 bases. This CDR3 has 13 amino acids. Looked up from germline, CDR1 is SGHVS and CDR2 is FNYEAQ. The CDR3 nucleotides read TGTGCCAGCAGCTTTGGTAGAGACGGGGAGCTGTTTTTT. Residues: CASSFGRDGELFF.

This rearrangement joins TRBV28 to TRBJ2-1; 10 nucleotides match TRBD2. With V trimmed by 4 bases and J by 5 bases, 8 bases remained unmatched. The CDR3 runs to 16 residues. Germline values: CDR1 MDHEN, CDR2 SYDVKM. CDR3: CASSSLSGRSNNEQFF. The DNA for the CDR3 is TGTGCCAGCAGTTCTCTTAGCGGGAGGAGTAACAATGAGCAGTTCTTC.